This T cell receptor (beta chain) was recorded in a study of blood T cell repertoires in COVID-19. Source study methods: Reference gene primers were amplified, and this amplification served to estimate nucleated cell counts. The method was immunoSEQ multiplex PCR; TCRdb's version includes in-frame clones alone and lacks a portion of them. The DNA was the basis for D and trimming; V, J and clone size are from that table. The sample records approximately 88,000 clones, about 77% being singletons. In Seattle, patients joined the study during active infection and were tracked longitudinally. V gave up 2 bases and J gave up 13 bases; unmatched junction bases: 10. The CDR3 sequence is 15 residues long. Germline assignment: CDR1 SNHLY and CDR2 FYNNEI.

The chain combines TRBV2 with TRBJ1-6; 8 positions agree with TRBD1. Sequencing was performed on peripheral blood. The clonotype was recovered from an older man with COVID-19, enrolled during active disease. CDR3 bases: TGTGCCAGCAGTGAAACGGACAGGGTTAGTCCCCCCCTCCACTTT. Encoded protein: CASSETDRVSPPLHF.